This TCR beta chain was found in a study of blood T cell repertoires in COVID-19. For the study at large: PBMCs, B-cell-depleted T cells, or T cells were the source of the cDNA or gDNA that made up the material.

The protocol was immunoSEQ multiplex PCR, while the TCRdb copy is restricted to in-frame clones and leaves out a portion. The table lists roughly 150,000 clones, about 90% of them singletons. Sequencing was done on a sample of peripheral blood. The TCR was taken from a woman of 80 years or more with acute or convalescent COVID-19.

Here the CDR3 reads CASSGQSSGNTIYF. CDR3 coding DNA: TGTGCCAGCAGCGGGCAGAGCTCTGGAAACACCATATATTTT. V is TRBV7-9 and J is TRBJ1-3; no reliable D call. This CDR3 comprises 14 residues. CDR1 is SEHNR and CDR2 is FQNEAQ in the germline V gene (reference sequence). V was shortened by 5 bases and J by 0 bases, with 8 bases between the two germline ends. The variable domain in full, completed from reference TRBV7-9 and TRBJ1-3, reads DTGVSQNPRHKITKRGQNVTFRCDPISEHNRLYWYRQTLGQGPEFLTYFQNEAQLEKSRLLSDRFSAERPKGSFSTLEIQRTEQGDSAMYLCASSGQSSGNTIYFGEGSWLTVV.